This is a list of T cell receptor beta chains from one sample in a study of OX40 agonist ivuxolimab in advanced cancers. TCRdb keeps only in-frame clones here, not all; method: immunoSEQ multiplex PCR. The data contain about 10,000 clones, roughly 80% of them seen just once; the ten biggest clones take up more than 9%. Sequencing was performed on CD4+ or CD8+ T cells sorted from blood, taken in a trial of the OX40 agonist ivuxolimab. The receptors here all came from an adult with an advanced solid tumor such as melanoma, head and neck, liver or kidney cancer. The CDR3 runs from the conserved cysteine through the conserved F or W. D genes are given only for firm matches. Clone size, where shown, is once, few, many, or a class for clones that have expanded.

>TRBJ2-7|.|TRBD1|TRBV29-1
TGCAGCGTCCTGACAGGGGGCGCGGATGAGCAGTACTTC
CSVLTGGADEQYF
>TRBJ2-1|.|TRBD2|TRBV4-3
TGCGCCAGCAGCCGATCGACTAGCGGAGATTACAATGAGCAGTTCTTC
CASSRSTSGDYNEQFF
>TRBJ1-5|.|.|TRBV4-3
TGCGCCAGCAGCCAAGGGCGGGGGGCGATTCAGCCCCAGCATTTT
CASSQGRGAIQPQHF
>TRBJ2-7|.|.|TRBV27
TGTGCCAGCAGCGTTAACAGGGACGAGCAGTACTTC
CASSVNRDEQYF
>TRBJ1-3|.|.|TRBV27
TGTGCCAGCAGTTTGGGGGGGGGAAACACCATATATTTT
CASSLGGGNTIYF
>TRBJ2-1|.|.|TRBV7-9
TGTGCCAGCAGCGGCGACAGAAAGCAGTTCTTC
CASSGDRKQFF
>TRBJ2-1|once|.|TRBV6-5
TGTGCCAGCAGAGACACAGGGCTCTACAATGAGCAGTTCTTC
CASRDTGLYNEQFF
>TRBJ2-7|.|.|TRBV27
TGTGCCAGCAGTTCGGGACTCTCCTACGAGCAGTACTTC
CASSSGLSYEQYF
>TRBJ1-5|.|TRBD1|TRBV28
TGTGCCAGCAGTCTACAGGGGTCCTATCAGCCCCAGCATTTT
CASSLQGSYQPQHF
>TRBJ2-1|.|.|TRBV4-2
TGTGCCAGCAGCCCAAATGATGTGAGGGAGAATGAGCAGTTCTTC
CASSPNDVRENEQFF
>TRBJ1-1|.|.|TRBV13
TGTGCCAGCAGCTTTACCAACACTGAAGCTTTCTTT
CASSFTNTEAFF
>TRBJ2-5|.|.|TRBV7-4
TGTGCCAGCCCCAAGACGGGCAGGGAGACCCAGTACTTC
CASPKTGRETQYF